The 7 T cell receptor beta chains below come from one sample, sequenced in a study of beta chain features in type 1 diabetes. As every portion of the isolated RNA was reverse transcribed, the sequencing read expressed TCRB transcripts. Assay: immunoSEQ multiplex PCR; the TCRdb copy retains only in-frame clones and omits some. The data show 250,000 to 350,000 clones, approximately 10% seen once. The sequencing sample was made of naive CD4+ T cells from blood. The receptors come from a woman aged 25 to 39 in good health.

The chain carries TRBV7-3 and TRBJ2-5; TRBD2 is a possible D gene (5 bases). The CDR3 spans 16 residues. Germline V CDR1 and CDR2: SGHTA, FQGTGA. Trimming left V 4 bases short and J 5 bases short, with 20 bases between. DNA for the CDR3: TGTGCCAGCAGCTCCAGATTGTCCGGGGATCGGGAGACCCAGTACTTC. It translates to CASSSRLSGDRETQYF.

This clone appeared a few times. The chain has TRBV28 and TRBJ1-2; 7 bases are a match to TRBD1. V lost 5 bases, J lost 8 bases, and 11 bases stayed unmatched. The length of the CDR3 is 14 residues. Germline V gives CDR1 MDHEN, CDR2 SYDVKM. CDR3 loop: CASSPTTGTGGYTF. The CDR3 DNA reads TGTGCCAGCAGTCCGACGACAGGGACTGGCGGCTACACCTTC.

The genes are TRBV14 and TRBJ1-1; D may be TRBD1 (5 bases). The CDR3 consists of 16 residues. V lost 4 bases, J lost 3 bases, and 18 bases lay in between. Germline V CDR1 and CDR2: SGHDN, FVKESK. CDR3 coding DNA: TGTGCCAGCAGCCTCCTCGGGAGGGGATCGGACACTGAAGCTTTCTTT. This sequence encodes CASSLLGRGSDTEAFF.

DNA for the CDR3: TGTGCCAGCAGCTCCGGAGACAGTTACGAGCAGTACTTC. It is translated as CASSSGDSYEQYF. This chain links TRBV11-2 with TRBJ2-7, with D perhaps matching TRBD1 (5 bases). There are 13 residues in the CDR3. Germline V lookup: CDR1 SGHAT, CDR2 FQNNGV. The V and J ends lost 4 bases and 4 bases respectively, with 11 bases between them.

This chain links TRBV7-9 with TRBJ2-1; 11 bases agree with TRBD1. After removal of 4 bases from V and 4 bases from J, the junction contained 9 bases not matched to a gene. The CDR3 loop spans 17 amino acids. Germline CDR1 is SEHNR and CDR2 is FQNEAQ (reference sequence). The CDR3 nucleotides read TGTGCCAGCAGCTCTGAAGCCGGGACAGGGGGGTACAATGAGCAGTTCTTC. This sequence encodes CASSSEAGTGGYNEQFF.

This clone showed up just a few times. The rearrangement links TRBV20-1 to TRBJ2-1; D gene ambiguous. Germline V gene lookup returns CDR1 DFQATT and CDR2 SNEGSKA (reference sequence). V lost 6 bases to trimming and J lost 4 bases, with 7 bases between them. This CDR3 region has 11 residues. CDR3 nucleotide sequence: TGCAGTGCCACACCTTACAATGAGCAGTTCTTC. Its protein product is CSATPYNEQFF.

The chain couples TRBV30 to TRBJ1-1, with TRBD1 as a possible D gene (5 bases). The CDR3 length is 14 residues. CDR1 and CDR2 from the germline V gene are GTSNPN and SVGIG (reference sequence). The ends were cut back, 0 bases at V and 6 bases at J, with 14 bases in the middle. The CDR3 nucleotides read TGTGCCTGGAGTGTACCTTGGACAAAGCCTGAAGCTTTCTTT. It yields the protein CAWSVPWTKPEAFF.